This is a list of T cell receptor beta chains from one sample in a study of spatial heterogeneity in lung cancer. TCRdb re-called the 5' RACE reads through MiXCR, storing one row per CDR3 protein. The table shows fewer than 65,000 distinct CDR3 sequences, with around 6% occurring only once. The source material was PBMCs, sampled at surgery. The receptors shown here come from a female donor with early-stage non-small cell lung cancer. The CDR3 runs from the conserved cysteine through the conserved F or W. The D gene is left open where the match is weak. Not all rows give a size; the values are once, few, many and, for expanded clones, a class.

d_call: -
j_call: TRBJ1-2
v_call: TRBV20-1
clone_size: many
cdr3_nt: TGCAGTGCCCTGAAGGACCGAGCCTATGGCTACACCTTC
cdr3_aa: CSALKDRAYGYTF

d_call: -
j_call: TRBJ1-5
v_call: TRBV28
clone_size: -
cdr3_nt: TGTGCCAGCAGCTCACTTACCTCCGGGACGAGGAGTCAGCCCCAGCATTTT
cdr3_aa: CASSSLTSGTRSQPQHF

d_call: TRBD1
j_call: TRBJ1-5
v_call: TRBV4-2
clone_size: many
cdr3_nt: TGTGCCAGCAGCCAAGATCGACAGGGGGAGAGGACCCAGCATTTT
cdr3_aa: CASSQDRQGERTQHF

d_call: -
j_call: TRBJ1-4
v_call: TRBV7-6
clone_size: -
cdr3_nt: TGTGCCAGCAGCCGAGTGACAACTAATGAAAAACTGTTTTTT
cdr3_aa: CASSRVTTNEKLFF

d_call: -
j_call: TRBJ1-5
v_call: TRBV2
clone_size: many
cdr3_nt: TGTGCCAGCAGTGGGGGGGCCGGCCAGCCCCAGCATTTT
cdr3_aa: CASSGGAGQPQHF

d_call: TRBD2
j_call: TRBJ2-3
v_call: TRBV12-5
clone_size: many
cdr3_nt: TGTGCTAGTGGTCCCCCGGCTAGCGGGAGGACAGATACGCAGTATTTT
cdr3_aa: CASGPPASGRTDTQYF

d_call: -
j_call: TRBJ2-1
v_call: TRBV7-8
clone_size: many
cdr3_nt: TGTGCCAGCAGCTTAGGGGCTCGGGACAATGAGCAGTTCTTC
cdr3_aa: CASSLGARDNEQFF

d_call: -
j_call: TRBJ2-7
v_call: TRBV5-5
clone_size: many
cdr3_nt: TGTGCCAGCAGCTTGCTCGCGGCCAACTCCTACGAGCAGTACTTC
cdr3_aa: CASSLLAANSYEQYF

d_call: -
j_call: TRBJ1-6
v_call: TRBV7-6
clone_size: many
cdr3_nt: TGTGCCAGCAGCTCTGACTATAATTCACCCCTCCACTTT
cdr3_aa: CASSSDYNSPLHF

d_call: -
j_call: TRBJ2-3
v_call: TRBV5-4
clone_size: many
cdr3_nt: TGTGCCAGCAGTTCGCATATCGATACGCAGTATTTT
cdr3_aa: CASSSHIDTQYF

d_call: -
j_call: TRBJ2-1
v_call: TRBV9
clone_size: few
cdr3_nt: TGTGCCAGCAGCGTAGAGCAACTTCCGAGCTCCTACAATGAGCAGTTCTTC
cdr3_aa: CASSVEQLPSSYNEQFF

d_call: -
j_call: TRBJ2-7
v_call: TRBV5-5
clone_size: many
cdr3_nt: TGTGCCAGCAGCTTGACCCGGGACACCTACGAGCAGTACTTC
cdr3_aa: CASSLTRDTYEQYF

d_call: -
j_call: TRBJ1-2
v_call: TRBV5-1
clone_size: many
cdr3_nt: TGCGCCAGCAGCTTTGATTTGGGCCAGAACTATGGCTACACCTTC
cdr3_aa: CASSFDLGQNYGYTF

d_call: -
j_call: TRBJ1-1
v_call: TRBV6-5
clone_size: many
cdr3_nt: TGTGCCAGCACCAACCCCCAGATAAGGCCTGAAGCTTTCTTT
cdr3_aa: CASTNPQIRPEAFF

d_call: TRBD1
j_call: TRBJ2-7
v_call: TRBV27
clone_size: many
cdr3_nt: TGTGCCAGCAGGCCAGCGACAGGGGGCAGGGACGAGCAGTACTTC
cdr3_aa: CASRPATGGRDEQYF

d_call: TRBD1
j_call: TRBJ1-1
v_call: TRBV6-6
clone_size: -
cdr3_nt: TGTGCCAGCAGTTTCGGACAGGGGAACACTGAAGCTTTCTTT
cdr3_aa: CASSFGQGNTEAFF

d_call: -
j_call: TRBJ1-4
v_call: TRBV27
clone_size: many
cdr3_nt: TGTGCCAGCAGTTTATTGGGCGATAATAATGAAAAACTGTTTTTT
cdr3_aa: CASSLLGDNNEKLFF

d_call: -
j_call: TRBJ1-6
v_call: TRBV9
clone_size: many
cdr3_nt: TGTGCCAGCAGCGTAACCGACTCCTATAATTCACCCCTCCACTTT
cdr3_aa: CASSVTDSYNSPLHF

d_call: TRBD1
j_call: TRBJ1-6
v_call: TRBV6-5
clone_size: many
cdr3_nt: TGTGCCAGCAGTCCGGGACAGGGGGTTTCACCCCTCCACTTT
cdr3_aa: CASSPGQGVSPLHF

d_call: -
j_call: TRBJ1-5
v_call: TRBV4-2
clone_size: many
cdr3_nt: TGTGCCAGCAGCCAAGAGGCCAGTAATCAGCCCCAGCATTTT
cdr3_aa: CASSQEASNQPQHF

d_call: -
j_call: TRBJ2-6
v_call: TRBV29-1
clone_size: -
cdr3_nt: TGCAGCGTTGACCAGACTGGGGCCAACGTCCTGACTTTC
cdr3_aa: CSVDQTGANVLTF

d_call: TRBD1
j_call: TRBJ1-1
v_call: TRBV12-3/TRBV12-4
clone_size: -
cdr3_nt: TGTGCCAGCAGAGGGACAGGGGTTCGGAACACTGAAGCTTTCTTT
cdr3_aa: CASRGTGVRNTEAFF

d_call: TRBD2
j_call: TRBJ2-1
v_call: TRBV7-9
clone_size: few
cdr3_nt: TGTGCCAGCAGGGCGGCTAGCGGGAATACCTACAATGAGCAGTTCTTC
cdr3_aa: CASRAASGNTYNEQFF

d_call: -
j_call: TRBJ2-7
v_call: TRBV7-9
clone_size: -
cdr3_nt: TGTGCCAGCAGCTTAGCGGGGGGCCACGAGCAGTACTTC
cdr3_aa: CASSLAGGHEQYF

d_call: -
j_call: TRBJ1-1
v_call: TRBV7-9
clone_size: many
cdr3_nt: TGTGCCAGCAGCCCAAAGATCAGGCTGGGTTCCGAAGCTTTCTTT
cdr3_aa: CASSPKIRLGSEAFF

d_call: TRBD1
j_call: TRBJ1-5
v_call: TRBV20-1
clone_size: few
cdr3_nt: TGCAGTGCTAGAGATCCGGGACAGGGGATTCAGCCCCAGCATTTT
cdr3_aa: CSARDPGQGIQPQHF

d_call: -
j_call: TRBJ2-2
v_call: TRBV7-8
clone_size: many
cdr3_nt: TGTGCCAGCAGCTTAGCAGGACGGGCGGGCGGGGAGCTGTTTTTT
cdr3_aa: CASSLAGRAGGELFF

d_call: -
j_call: TRBJ1-5
v_call: TRBV6-5
clone_size: many
cdr3_nt: TGTGCCAGCAGTCCCGGTGTTAATCAGCCCCAGCATTTT
cdr3_aa: CASSPGVNQPQHF

d_call: -
j_call: TRBJ2-3
v_call: TRBV11-2
clone_size: -
cdr3_nt: TGTGCCAGCAGCTTGGGGCAGTTCACAGATACGCAGTATTTT
cdr3_aa: CASSLGQFTDTQYF

d_call: TRBD1
j_call: TRBJ2-6
v_call: TRBV2
clone_size: many
cdr3_nt: TGTGCCAGCATGAGTGGGACAGGACGCTCTGGGGCCAACGTCCTGACTTTC
cdr3_aa: CASMSGTGRSGANVLTF

d_call: -
j_call: TRBJ1-2
v_call: TRBV11-2
clone_size: -
cdr3_nt: TGTGCCAGCAGCGAGACAGCCGCCGGCAGGGGCTACACCTTC
cdr3_aa: CASSETAAGRGYTF

d_call: -
j_call: TRBJ2-6
v_call: TRBV12-3/TRBV12-4
clone_size: many
cdr3_nt: TGTGCCAGCAGCTTCCTTCCTGGGGCCAACGTCCTGACTTTC
cdr3_aa: CASSFLPGANVLTF

d_call: TRBD1
j_call: TRBJ2-6
v_call: TRBV12-3/TRBV12-4
clone_size: many
cdr3_nt: TGTGCCAGCAGGTCCGGGACAGGGACGCATGGGGCCAACGTCCTGACTTTC
cdr3_aa: CASRSGTGTHGANVLTF

d_call: -
j_call: TRBJ1-1
v_call: TRBV9
clone_size: many
cdr3_nt: TGTGCCAGCAGCGTAGGAGACAGCCAGAACACTGAAGCTTTCTTT
cdr3_aa: CASSVGDSQNTEAFF

d_call: TRBD2
j_call: TRBJ2-4
v_call: TRBV5-4
clone_size: -
cdr3_nt: TGTGCCAGCAGCTTGGCTAGCGGGAGGATAGCCAAAAACATTCAGTACTTC
cdr3_aa: CASSLASGRIAKNIQYF

d_call: TRBD1
j_call: TRBJ1-1
v_call: TRBV7-9
clone_size: few
cdr3_nt: TGTGCCAGCAGCCAGACAGGGACGAACACTGAAGCTTTCTTT
cdr3_aa: CASSQTGTNTEAFF

d_call: TRBD1
j_call: TRBJ1-1
v_call: TRBV7-2
clone_size: few
cdr3_nt: TGTGCCAGCAGCTCACAGGGACAGGTTCAGTCTGAAGCTTTCTTT
cdr3_aa: CASSSQGQVQSEAFF

d_call: -
j_call: TRBJ2-1
v_call: TRBV18
clone_size: many
cdr3_nt: TGTGCCAGCTCACCACCGAGCTACAATGAGCAGTTCTTC
cdr3_aa: CASSPPSYNEQFF

d_call: -
j_call: TRBJ1-5
v_call: TRBV7-2
clone_size: many
cdr3_nt: TGTGCCAGCAGCCGACTACAGGGCACCCATCAGCCCCAGCATTTT
cdr3_aa: CASSRLQGTHQPQHF

d_call: -
j_call: TRBJ1-2
v_call: TRBV27
clone_size: many
cdr3_nt: TGTGCCAGCAGTCCCCGGGGAGGGGGTTATGGCTACACCTTC
cdr3_aa: CASSPRGGGYGYTF

d_call: TRBD2
j_call: TRBJ2-1
v_call: TRBV28
clone_size: many
cdr3_nt: TGTGCCAGCATCCCCGCTAGCGGGAGTGGGCCGAATGAGCAGTTCTTC
cdr3_aa: CASIPASGSGPNEQFF

d_call: -
j_call: TRBJ2-3
v_call: TRBV5-1
clone_size: few
cdr3_nt: TGCGCCAGCAGCTTGGGAGGGACTAGCACAGATACGCAGTATTTT
cdr3_aa: CASSLGGTSTDTQYF

d_call: -
j_call: TRBJ2-1
v_call: TRBV9
clone_size: many
cdr3_nt: TGTGCCAGCAGCGTAGATAACCAAGCGGTCGGGGAGCAGTTCTTC
cdr3_aa: CASSVDNQAVGEQFF

d_call: -
j_call: TRBJ1-4
v_call: TRBV20-1
clone_size: many
cdr3_nt: TGCAGTGCTAATTATAATGAAAAACTGTTTTTT
cdr3_aa: CSANYNEKLFF

d_call: -
j_call: TRBJ1-1
v_call: TRBV3-1
clone_size: -
cdr3_nt: TGTGCCAGCAGCCAAGAGGGGGTTACTGAAGCTTTCTTT
cdr3_aa: CASSQEGVTEAFF

d_call: -
j_call: TRBJ2-2
v_call: TRBV20-1
clone_size: many
cdr3_nt: TGCAGTGCTACCCTGAGCAGGAGCACCGGGGAGCTGTTTTTT
cdr3_aa: CSATLSRSTGELFF

d_call: -
j_call: TRBJ2-7
v_call: TRBV4-1
clone_size: many
cdr3_nt: TGCGCCAGCAGCCAAGTACCTACCCTCGGCCACGAGCAGTACTTC
cdr3_aa: CASSQVPTLGHEQYF

d_call: -
j_call: TRBJ1-3
v_call: TRBV3-1
clone_size: many
cdr3_nt: TGTGCCAGCAGCGAAACGTGGGGAAACACCATATATTTT
cdr3_aa: CASSETWGNTIYF

d_call: TRBD1
j_call: TRBJ1-6
v_call: TRBV11-3
clone_size: few
cdr3_nt: TGTGCCAGCAGCCCTAATGACAGGGCTGGTAATTCACCCCTCCACTTT
cdr3_aa: CASSPNDRAGNSPLHF

d_call: -
j_call: TRBJ2-1
v_call: TRBV11-3
clone_size: -
cdr3_nt: TGTGCCAGCAGCTCCCCCGGGATTCGAGAGCAGTTCTTC
cdr3_aa: CASSSPGIREQFF

d_call: -
j_call: TRBJ1-4
v_call: TRBV28
clone_size: many
cdr3_nt: TGTGCCAGCAGCCCATCGGGGGTCGGAGAAAAACTGTTTTTT
cdr3_aa: CASSPSGVGEKLFF

d_call: -
j_call: TRBJ2-5
v_call: TRBV7-8
clone_size: many
cdr3_nt: TGTGCCAGCAGCCCAGACCCGCGGGTTGAGACCCAGTACTTC
cdr3_aa: CASSPDPRVETQYF